This T cell receptor beta chain was sequenced for a study of blood T cell repertoires in COVID-19 (dated by TCRdb to 2018 to 2020). At the level of the whole study: Samples covering the acute and convalescent phases of COVID-19 were provided by collaborators in the United States, Italy and Spain. The material from the prospective study consisted of cDNA or gDNA derived from T cells, B-cell-depleted T cells, or PBMCs. Subjects who had been exposed to COVID-19, were actively infected with it, or had recovered from it provided the deeply sampled blood TCRbeta repertoires that made up the dataset. The repertoires were released in a freely available public database meant as a resource for research on the immune response to SARS-CoV-2. Samples came from the ongoing ImmuneRACE study (first 160 participants) plus 1,254 subjects from 6 global collaborators. The sample metadata nearly always contained a de-identified subject ID, COVID-19 status, age in years and sex. Where available, HLA class I and class II types were obtained from metadata supplied by the sample provider rather than from assay-based typing. Overall study results and their limits: How much clinical and demographic metadata was included differed by source and by participant, and the metadata was provided uncurated.

TCRbeta CDR3 regions were amplified from genomic DNA by means of the immunoSEQ Assay, a bias-controlled multiplex PCR. The paper's processing steps were these. The number of nucleated cells in each sample was estimated from the amplification of reference gene primers within the assay. To quantify the absolute abundance of each unique TCRbeta CDR3 rearrangement, sequence reads were collapsed and filtered. For each sample, productive Simpson clonality was calculated by taking the square root of Simpson's diversity index across productive rearrangements. TCRdb mirrors the immuneACCESS table, restricted to in-frame sequences. Some clones are absent from its copies; in checked studies, under half trace to an unresolved V gene, and the reason for the others is unknown. V and J calls and clone size come straight from that table; D and trimming were deduced from the DNA. In this sample the table shows some 210,000 clones, 88% of which occur a single time. The top ten clonotypes cover around 6.6% of the sample.

Another Seattle source contributed samples from volunteer blood donors who had recovered from COVID-19. The collaborating institutions used their own protocols to collect whole blood in K2EDTA tubes. For TCRbeta analysis, collaborators shipped samples as frozen whole blood, isolated PBMCs, or DNA extracted from either of those sample types. Sequences DFQATT (CDR1) and SNEGSKA (CDR2) are obtained from the germline V gene (reference sequence). CDR3 length: 13 amino acids, cysteine to phenylalanine. Only the CDR3 part of the read is kept: 39 bases, read in frame from the first base. Ends trimmed: V by 3 bases, J by 8 bases; bases unmatched to a gene: 9. Points on this clone: It has no known antigen specificity. No base qualities exist here, and no much larger clone lies one base off it.

The receptor was derived from a woman aged 35 to 49 who had recovered from COVID-19. The V and J genes are TRBV20-1 and TRBJ1-2; 7 junctional bases match TRBD1. The sequenced sample was peripheral blood. The nucleotide sequence is TGCAGTGCTAGTATACCCGGGACAGAAGGCTACACCTTC. It codes for CSASIPGTEGYTF.